These 18 T cell receptor beta chains were sequenced from one sample in a study of shared clonotypes between healthy human individuals. Naive CD8 cells, CD45RO-negative and positively selected for CCR7, excluded terminally differentiated effector memory CD45RA+ cells. TCRdb's table, derived via immunoSEQ multiplex PCR, lists solely in-frame clones and lacks some. In the table there are roughly 1,800,000 clones, 85% to 95% of which are singletons. Sample: naive CD8+ T cells sorted from blood. These receptors were obtained from a young man in good health.

The V and J genes are TRBV5-6 and TRBJ1-2, with D unclear. Per germline, CDR1 SGHDT and CDR2 YYEEEE. The germline V and J ends were trimmed by 2 bases and 12 bases, with 17 bases remaining between them. The CDR3 totals 13 residues. CDR3 amino acids: CASSFQEGSSNTF. The CDR3 nucleotides read TGTGCCAGCAGCTTCCAGGAGGGATCCTCTAACACCTTC.

For this clone: Other nucleotide sequences from this sample produce the same CDR3. V gene TRBV30 combines with J gene TRBJ2-3, with 7 nucleotides matching TRBD2. This CDR3 comprises 14 residues. Germline values: CDR1 GTSNPN, CDR2 SVGIG (reference sequence). The trim removed 0 bases at V and 1 base at J, leaving 1 base unmatched. CDR3 sequence reads: CAWSVAGGTDTQYF. The DNA of the CDR3 is TGTGCCTGGAGTGTGGCGGGAGGCACAGATACGCAGTATTTT. Together with reference TRBV30 and TRBJ2-3, the CDR3 gives the full variable domain: SQTIHQWPATLVQPVGSPLSLECTVEGTSNPNLYWYRQAAGRGLQLLFYSVGIGQISSEVPQNLSASRPQDRQFILSSKKLLLSDSGFYLCAWSVAGGTDTQYFGPGTRLTVL.

The chain links TRBV11-2 to TRBJ2-1; D gene uncertain. V was clipped by 0 bases and J by 7 bases, with 7 bases between them. The V gene's germline CDR1 is SGHAT and CDR2 FQNNGV. The CDR3 runs 13 residues. The CDR3: CASSLEPRNEQFF. The CDR3 DNA follows: TGTGCCAGCAGCTTAGAGCCCAGGAATGAGCAGTTCTTC.

The chain carries TRBV4-1 and TRBJ1-1, with unresolved D. Deletions cut 4 bases from V and 0 bases from J, with 12 bases between. In germline, CDR1 is MGHRA, CDR2 YSYEKL. This CDR3 contains 15 residues. CDR3 loop: CASSPDGQMNTEAFF. In DNA form, the CDR3 reads TGCGCCAGCAGCCCCGACGGGCAGATGAACACTGAAGCTTTCTTT.

The rearrangement links TRBV27 to TRBJ2-7; 7 positions match TRBD2. Germline lookup yields CDR1 MNHEY and CDR2 SMNVEV (reference sequence). This CDR3 is 15 amino acids long. Germline trimming cut 0 bases from V and 2 bases from J; bases unmatched to any gene: 4. The CDR3 here is CASSLSQGLPYEQYF. The CDR3 nucleotides read TGTGCCAGCAGTTTATCGCAGGGACTACCCTACGAGCAGTACTTC.

The genes are TRBV11-2 and TRBJ2-1; D perhaps matches TRBD1 (6 bases). V lost 1 base to trimming and J lost 0 bases, with 16 bases between them. CDR1 is SGHAT and CDR2 is FQNNGV in the germline V gene. This CDR3 is built from 18 residues. This CDR3 is CASSLGPGALSSYNEQFF. CDR3 bases: TGTGCCAGCAGCTTAGGACCAGGGGCCCTAAGCTCCTACAATGAGCAGTTCTTC.

To note about this clone: Other DNA sequences of this sample code for an identical CDR3. The V gene is TRBV13, the J gene TRBJ2-7; TRBD1 matches at 8 bases. The V gene end was trimmed by 4 bases and the J gene end by 3 bases; junction bases not matched to a gene: 2. Germline V gene sequence: CDR1 PRHDT, CDR2 FYEKMQ (reference sequence). This CDR3 has 13 residues. DNA for the CDR3: TGTGCCAGCAGCTCCACAGGGGGCTACGAGCAGTACTTC. Translated, it gives CASSSTGGYEQYF.

The rearrangement links TRBV5-5 to TRBJ1-6; 9 bases match TRBD1. Germline lookup yields CDR1 SGHKS and CDR2 YYEKEE (reference sequence). The CDR3 extends over 16 amino acids. V gave up 0 bases and J gave up 7 bases; unmatched junction bases: 5. The CDR3 region has the DNA TGTGCCAGCAGCTTGGCGGGGACAGGGTGGAATTCACCCCTCCACTTT. Translated: CASSLAGTGWNSPLHF.

CDR3 residues: CAWSVDEAYEQYF. The DNA for the CDR3 is TGTGCCTGGAGTGTTGATGAAGCCTACGAGCAGTACTTC. The chain couples TRBV30 to TRBJ2-7; no reliable D call. Between the trimmed V and J ends, which lost 0 bases and 2 bases, there was a span of 8 bases. The germline CDR1 and CDR2 sequences are GTSNPN and SVGIG (reference sequence). The CDR3 loop spans 13 amino acids.

V usage is TRBV10-2 and J usage is TRBJ2-3, with 10 bases matching TRBD2. Trimming removed 6 bases from V and 5 bases from J; junction bases left unmatched: 5. The CDR3 has 14 amino acids. Germline lookup yields CDR1 WSHSY and CDR2 SAAADI. CDR3 region: CASRDLAGEDTQYF. As DNA, the CDR3 is TGCGCCAGCAGGGACCTAGCGGGGGAAGATACGCAGTATTTT.

This clone was seen just once. The rearrangement links TRBV19 to TRBJ2-7, with 10 bases matching TRBD1. The CDR3 has 19 residues. The germline V gene has CDR1 LNHDA and CDR2 SQIVND (reference sequence). Unmatched junction bases numbered 16, after V lost 3 bases and J lost 2 bases. CDR3 nucleotide sequence: TGTGCCAGTAGTATGAGCGACAGGGGGCCGATACGGGAGGCCTACGAGCAGTACTTC. Its protein is CASSMSDRGPIREAYEQYF.

In its sample, this clone was seen once. The chain employs TRBV27 and TRBJ1-1; tentative D call: TRBD1 (6 bases). Germline V CDR1 and CDR2: MNHEY, SMNVEV (reference sequence). CDR3 length: 16 amino acids. Between the trimmed V and J ends, which lost 7 bases and 0 bases, there was a span of 18 bases. CDR3 residues: CASTPGDLALNTEAFF. Written as DNA, the CDR3 is TGTGCCAGCACCCCAGGGGACTTGGCCCTGAACACTGAAGCTTTCTTT.

The CDR3 DNA reads TGTGCCATCAGTGGTTCAGGGGGCATCACTGAAGCTTTCTTT. Translation gives CAISGSGGITEAFF. V usage is TRBV10-3 and J usage is TRBJ1-1, with TRBD1 matching over 8 bases. Looked up from germline, CDR1 is ENHRY and CDR2 is SYGVKD. With V trimmed by 4 bases and J by 4 bases, 5 bases remained unmatched. This CDR3 has 14 residues.

As concerns this clone: Other nucleotide sequences in the sample specify the same CDR3. This chain connects TRBV11-2 to TRBJ2-7; 11 nucleotides align to TRBD2. The CDR3 consists of 15 residues. The J segment lost 2 bases and the V segment lost 3 bases, leaving 3 bases of the junction unmatched. Germline V gene data show CDR1 as SGHAT and CDR2 as FQNNGV. Here the CDR3 reads CASSLGLADAYEQYF. The CDR3 DNA reads as TGTGCCAGCAGCTTGGGACTAGCGGACGCCTACGAGCAGTACTTC.

About this clone itself: The sample holds other DNA sequences that translate to the same CDR3. The J gene is TRBJ2-5, the V gene TRBV5-1; 10 positions agree with TRBD2. The CDR3 has 18 amino acids. From germline, CDR1 is SGHRS and CDR2 YFSETQ. Trimming took 0 bases from V and 0 from J; bases not matched to a gene: 8. The CDR3 region has the DNA TGCGCCAGCAGCTTGGGGCTAGCGGGGGACCCCTACCAAGAGACCCAGTACTTC. As protein: CASSLGLAGDPYQETQYF.

The chain employs TRBV4-1 and TRBJ2-1; the D gene is possibly TRBD1 (5 bases). V lost 1 base to trimming and J lost 9 bases, with 10 bases between them. From germline, CDR1 is MGHRA and CDR2 YSYEKL. The CDR3 sequence is 13 residues long. The CDR3 loop is CASSQAGSPEQFF. CDR3 DNA: TGCGCCAGCAGCCAAGCAGGGTCGCCTGAGCAGTTCTTC.

The count of this clone is one. This chain connects TRBV7-8 to TRBJ2-7; D is possibly TRBD1 (5 bases). CDR3 size: 15 residues. CDR1 and CDR2 from the germline V gene are SGHVS and FQNEAQ. Between the trimmed V and J ends, which lost 1 base and 0 bases, there was a span of 10 bases. CDR3 protein: CASSLGMTVSYEQYF. The CDR3 coding sequence is TGTGCCAGCAGCTTAGGAATGACAGTCTCCTACGAGCAGTACTTC.

V gene TRBV7-9 combines with J gene TRBJ2-1; 12 bases map to TRBD2. The CDR3 runs to 15 residues. From germline, CDR1 is SEHNR and CDR2 FQNEAQ (reference sequence). V shed 3 bases and J 8 bases; nucleotides not matched to a gene: 5. The CDR3 protein is CASSLTSGGIDEQFF. Here the CDR3 DNA reads TGTGCCAGCAGCTTGACTAGCGGGGGTATCGATGAGCAGTTCTTC.